This T cell receptor beta chain comes out of a study of blood T cell repertoires in COVID-19 (dated by TCRdb to 2019 to 2021). Looking at the study overall: Samples from collaborators originated in the United States, Italy and Spain and spanned both the acute and convalescent phases of COVID-19. Where HLA class I and class II types were available, the types were taken from metadata supplied by the sample provider, not from assay-based typing. The repertoires were made available in a free public database intended to serve as a resource for research on the immune response to SARS-CoV-2. Samples were obtained from the ongoing ImmuneRACE study (first 160 participants) and from about 1,300 subjects provided by 6 global collaborators. Subjects who had been exposed to COVID-19, were actively infected with it, or had recovered from it provided the deeply sampled blood TCRbeta repertoires that made up the dataset. The material from the prospective study consisted of cDNA or gDNA derived from T cells, B-cell-depleted T cells, or PBMCs. The sample metadata nearly always contained a de-identified subject ID, COVID-19 status, age in years and sex. What the work shows at the level of the full study, not this receptor alone: The amount of clinical and demographic metadata varied by source and participant and was provided uncurated.

Collaborating institutions collected whole blood in K2EDTA tubes following their own protocols. For TCRbeta analysis, collaborator samples were shipped as frozen whole blood, as isolated PBMCs, or as DNA extracted from either sample type. Looking up the germline V gene yields CDR1 MDHEN and CDR2 SYDVKM. The CDR3 holds 11 amino acids from the cysteine to the phenylalanine. The only DNA kept is the CDR3, 33 bases in frame from the first base. V is shortened by 2 bases, J by 8 bases, and the region joining them spans 3 bases. For this clone: The target of this receptor is not known. Base qualities are missing; no much larger clone stands one base away.

TCRbeta CDR3 regions were amplified from genomic DNA by means of the immunoSEQ Assay, a bias-controlled multiplex PCR. In the original analysis: The number of nucleated cells in each sample was estimated from the amplification of reference gene primers within the assay. To quantify the absolute abundance of each unique TCRbeta CDR3 rearrangement, sequence reads were collapsed and filtered. For each sample, productive Simpson clonality was calculated as the square root of Simpson's diversity index over productive rearrangements. TCRdb limited this immuneACCESS table to in-frame rearrangements with V and J called. A share of clones is missing; checked studies link under half to unresolved V genes, and the rest is unexplained. Clone size and V and J calls were adopted from that table, with D and trimming inferred from the DNA. This sample has roughly 56,000 clones in its table, and 70% to 90% of those were observed once. The ten biggest clones cover around 13% of the sample.

Sequencing input: peripheral blood. This sequence uses TRBV28 and TRBJ2-2; too little of a D gene remains to name it. This receptor was identified in a human donor in a cohort sampled during active COVID-19. The CDR3 region reads CASSLRGELFF. In nucleotides, the sequence is TGTGCCAGCAGTTTACGGGGGGAGCTGTTTTTT.